Below are 15 T cell receptor beta chains sequenced from a single sample in a study of blood T cell repertoires in COVID-19. Profiling relied on immunoSEQ multiplex PCR, and the TCRdb table lists in-frame clones only, not all of them. The sample has some 100,000 clones; about 89% are singletons. The specimen was peripheral blood. Receptors originate from a man between 60 and 70 years old with acute or convalescent COVID-19.

The chain joins TRBV7-9 to TRBJ2-7; 9 nucleotides line up with TRBD1. The V gene's germline CDR1 is SEHNR and CDR2 FQNEAQ (reference sequence). The CDR3 runs 17 residues. V was pared by 0 bases and J by 5 bases, with 11 bases of the junction left unmatched. The CDR3 spells CASSLAIRGQGSHEQYF. The CDR3 nucleotides are TGTGCCAGCAGCTTAGCGATCAGGGGACAGGGTAGCCACGAGCAGTACTTC.

The V call is TRBV7-2, the J call TRBJ2-1; tentatively, D is TRBD2 (6 bases). This CDR3 contains 15 residues. V lost 3 bases, J lost 8 bases, and 17 bases lay in between. The germline V gene has CDR1 SGHTA and CDR2 FQGNSA. CDR3: CASSFTGVIAHEQFF. As DNA, the CDR3 is TGTGCCAGCAGCTTTACGGGGGTGATAGCCCATGAGCAGTTCTTC.

V is TRBV19 and J is TRBJ1-2; no reliable D call. The CDR3 length is 15 residues. CDR1 and CDR2 (germline): LNHDA, SQIVND (reference sequence). Trimming removed 3 bases from V and 2 bases from J, with 13 bases in between. The DNA for the CDR3 is TGTGCCAGTAGTATTAGAGTCATTCCCAACTATGGCTACACCTTC. Protein sequence: CASSIRVIPNYGYTF. Variable domain in full (rest from reference TRBV19 and TRBJ1-2): DGGITQSPKYLFRKEGQNVTLSCEQNLNHDAMYWYRQDPGQGLRLIYYSQIVNDFQKGDIAEGYSVSREKKESFPLTVTSAQKNPTAFYLCASSIRVIPNYGYTFGSGTRLTVV.

The chain joins TRBV6-1 to TRBJ2-7; the D is unclear. The CDR3 contains 14 residues. V gave up 0 bases and J gave up 2 bases, with 8 bases separating them. CDR1 is MNHNS and CDR2 is SASEGT in the germline V gene. CDR3 loop: CASSEAALTYEQYV. The CDR3 nucleotides are TGTGCCAGCAGTGAAGCAGCCTTAACCTACGAGCAGTACGTC.

The genes are TRBV7-9 and TRBJ2-1; 9 bases match TRBD2. J was trimmed by 4 bases and V by 2 bases; bases with no gene match: 0. The CDR3 is 14 residues long. Germline loops: CDR1 SEHNR, CDR2 FQNEAQ (reference sequence). The CDR3 here is CASSLLAGYNEQFF. CDR3 sequence (DNA): TGTGCCAGCAGCTTACTAGCGGGGTACAATGAGCAGTTCTTC.

This clone was counted between two and nine times. This rearrangement joins TRBV24-1 to TRBJ2-3; D not resolved. The germline V gene encodes CDR1 KGHDR and CDR2 SFDVKD. Trimming took 1 base from V and 0 from J, leaving 10 bases between them. The CDR3 runs to 16 residues. The CDR3, as DNA: TGTGCCACCAGTGATTTTTCAGGCACTAGCACAGATACGCAGTATTTT. Protein product: CATSDFSGTSTDTQYF.

V is TRBV29-1 and J is TRBJ2-2; 7 nucleotides agree with TRBD2. The J segment lost 4 bases and the V segment lost 4 bases, leaving 3 bases of the junction unmatched. Per germline, CDR1 SQVTM and CDR2 ANQGSEA. The length of the CDR3 is 13 residues. The CDR3 nucleotides read TGCAGCGTTGGTCCGGGAGGCACCGGGGAGCTGTTTTTT. It translates to CSVGPGGTGELFF.

The chain recombines TRBV5-1 with TRBJ1-1; possible D gene TRBD1, 6 bases. Trimming stripped 4 bases from V and 0 bases from J, with 22 bases between. The CDR3 has 18 residues. Germline CDR1 reads SGHRS; CDR2 reads YFSETQ. CDR3 sequence (DNA): TGCGCCAGCAGCCCTCGTAGCAGGGAGGGGGTCATGAACACTGAAGCTTTCTTT. Its protein is CASSPRSREGVMNTEAFF.

The J gene is TRBJ2-5, the V gene TRBV29-1; 8 bases match TRBD2. CDR1 is SQVTM, CDR2 ANQGSEA, per germline. This CDR3 spans 12 amino acids. The ends lost 2 bases at V and 4 bases at J; junction bases unmatched: 0. The CDR3 DNA reads as TGCAGCGTTGAAACTAGCGGAGAGACCCAGTACTTC. Translation gives CSVETSGETQYF.

The rearrangement joins TRBV6-5 to TRBJ1-6; D call uncertain. The CDR3 has 12 residues. Germline lookup yields CDR1 MNHEY and CDR2 SVGAGI. V was trimmed by 5 bases and J by 7 bases, leaving 6 bases between them. The CDR3 region is CASSRRNSPLHF. The CDR3 DNA reads TGTGCCAGCAGTCGGAGGAATTCACCCCTCCACTTT.

The chain's CDR3 is CASSVVSANTEAFF. CDR3 nucleotides: TGTGCCAGCAGCGTAGTTAGCGCGAACACTGAAGCTTTCTTT. The V gene is TRBV9, the J gene TRBJ1-1; unclear D gene. The germline CDR1 and CDR2 sequences are SGDLS and YYNGEE. The CDR3 is 14 residues long. V lost 0 bases, J lost 1 base, and 7 bases lay in between.

The chain recombines TRBV11-3 with TRBJ2-5; a weak D match, TRBD2 (6 bases). V lost 5 bases and J 2 bases, leaving 18 bases between the germline ends. Germline loops: CDR1 SGHNT, CDR2 YENEEA. The CDR3 totals 16 residues. The CDR3, as DNA: TGTGCCAGCAGCCCCCGCCGGGGGAGCGCTCAAGAGACCCAGTACTTC. This translates into CASSPRRGSAQETQYF.

The chain combines TRBV6-1 with TRBJ1-3, with D tentatively TRBD1 (5 bases). Germline CDR1 is MNHNS and CDR2 is SASEGT. Deletions cut 10 bases from V and 0 bases from J, with 10 bases between. There are 13 residues in the CDR3. In nucleotides, the CDR3 is TGTGCCACGGTGACAGCCTCTGGAAACACCATATATTTT. This encodes CATVTASGNTIYF.

The CDR3 DNA follows: TGTGCCAGCAGCCGCGTCGGGGGGGCCAACGTCCTGACTTTC. Protein sequence: CASSRVGGANVLTF. V and J are TRBV7-3 and TRBJ2-6; D not resolved. The CDR3 has 14 residues. V gave up 5 bases and J gave up 4 bases, with 9 bases separating them. The germline CDR1 and CDR2 sequences are SGHTA and FQGTGA.

Here the CDR3 reads CASSSPSGNTIYF. CDR3 nucleotide sequence: TGCGCCAGCAGCAGCCCCTCTGGAAACACCATATATTTT. This chain connects TRBV4-1 to TRBJ1-3; D unresolved. The CDR3 loop spans 13 amino acids. Germline assignment: CDR1 MGHRA and CDR2 YSYEKL. V was cut by 5 bases and J by 0 bases, with 5 bases left in between.